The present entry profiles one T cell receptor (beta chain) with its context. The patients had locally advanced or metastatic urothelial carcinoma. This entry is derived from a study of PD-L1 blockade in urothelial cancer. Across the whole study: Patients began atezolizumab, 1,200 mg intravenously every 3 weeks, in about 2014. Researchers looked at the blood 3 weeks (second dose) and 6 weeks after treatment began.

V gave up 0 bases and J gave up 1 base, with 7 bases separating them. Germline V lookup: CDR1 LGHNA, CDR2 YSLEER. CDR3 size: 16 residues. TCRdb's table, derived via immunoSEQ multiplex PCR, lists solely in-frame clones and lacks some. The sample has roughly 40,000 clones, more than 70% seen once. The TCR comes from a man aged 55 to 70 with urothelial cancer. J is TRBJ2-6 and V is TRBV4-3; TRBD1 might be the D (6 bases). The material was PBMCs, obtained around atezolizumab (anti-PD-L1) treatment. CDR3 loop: CASSQDTGSGANVLTF. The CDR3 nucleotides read TGCGCCAGCAGCCAAGACACAGGGTCTGGGGCCAACGTCCTGACTTTC.